Sequencing of this T cell receptor beta chain was carried out in a study of T cell clones after liver transplantation. Repertoires were generated with immunoSEQ multiplex PCR, while TCRdb's copy carries only in-frame clones and drops some. The sample shows under 55,000 clones, roughly nine tenths of them seen only once. CDR3 length: 15 residues. The V gene end was trimmed by 0 bases and the J gene end by 3 bases; junction bases not matched to a gene: 3. Germline V lookup: CDR1 SGHRS, CDR2 YFSETQ. Material: CD8+ T cells from blood, obtained 12 months after liver transplant. The TCR sequence derives from a human patient who received a liver transplant. The graft donor may have given rise to some T cells. The chain carries TRBV5-1 and TRBJ2-1, with 7 bases identical to TRBD1. DNA of the CDR3: TGCGCCAGCAGCTTGGAGGACAGGCGCTACAATGAGCAGTTCTTC. Encoded protein: CASSLEDRRYNEQFF.